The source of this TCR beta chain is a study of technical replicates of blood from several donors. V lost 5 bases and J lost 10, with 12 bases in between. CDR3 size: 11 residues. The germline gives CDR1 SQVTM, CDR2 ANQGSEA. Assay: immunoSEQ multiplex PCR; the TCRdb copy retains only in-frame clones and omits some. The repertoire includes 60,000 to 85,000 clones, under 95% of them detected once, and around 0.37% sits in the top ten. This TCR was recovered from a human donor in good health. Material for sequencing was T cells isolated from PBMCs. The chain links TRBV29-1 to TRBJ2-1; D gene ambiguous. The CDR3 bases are TGCAGCGTTTGGGTAGCCAAGGAGCAGTTCTTC. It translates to CSVWVAKEQFF.